The TCR beta chain described here comes from a study of blood T cell repertoires in COVID-19. The data were produced by immunoSEQ multiplex PCR, yet TCRdb's version contains in-frame clones alone and is incomplete. Here the sample spans roughly 86,000 clones, about 80% being singletons. The CDR3 spans 14 residues. Trimming stripped 1 base from V and 3 bases from J, with 10 bases between. Germline V lookup: CDR1 SNHLY, CDR2 FYNNEI. Source material: peripheral blood. The TCR sequence derives from a woman in her sixties or seventies with acute or convalescent COVID-19. The rearrangement links TRBV2 to TRBJ2-7; no definite D call. CDR3 in DNA: TGTGCCAGCAGTGAAGGACACGGCCTCTACGAGCAGTACTTC. It yields the protein CASSEGHGLYEQYF.